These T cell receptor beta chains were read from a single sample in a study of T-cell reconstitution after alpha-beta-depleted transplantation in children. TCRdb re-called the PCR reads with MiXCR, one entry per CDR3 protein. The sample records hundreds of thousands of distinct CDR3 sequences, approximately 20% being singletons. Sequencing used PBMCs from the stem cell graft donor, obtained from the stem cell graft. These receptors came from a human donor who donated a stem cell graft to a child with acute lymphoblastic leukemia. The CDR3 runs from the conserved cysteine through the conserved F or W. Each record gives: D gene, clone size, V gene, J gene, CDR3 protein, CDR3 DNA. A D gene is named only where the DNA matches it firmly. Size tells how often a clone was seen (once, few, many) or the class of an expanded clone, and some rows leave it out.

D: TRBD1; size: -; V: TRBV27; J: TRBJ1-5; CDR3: CASSLRDSKLWAQHF; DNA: TGTGCCAGCAGTCTCCGGGACAGTAAGCTCTGGGCCCAGCATTTT
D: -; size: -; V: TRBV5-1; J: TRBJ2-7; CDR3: CASSSNGGGTVSYEQYF; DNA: TGCGCCAGCAGCTCTAATGGCGGGGGCACCGTCTCCTACGAGCAGTACTTC
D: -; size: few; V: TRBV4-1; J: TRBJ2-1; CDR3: CASSLGIHNEQFF; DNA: TGCGCCAGCAGCCTCGGGATTCACAATGAGCAGTTCTTC
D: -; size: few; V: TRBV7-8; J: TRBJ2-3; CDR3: CASSGLGVAVKGLDTQYF; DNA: TGTGCCAGCAGCGGACTCGGGGTGGCCGTTAAAGGGTTGGATACGCAGTATTTT
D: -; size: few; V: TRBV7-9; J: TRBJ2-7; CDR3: CASREGNSYEQYF; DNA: TGTGCCAGCAGAGAGGGGAACTCCTACGAGCAGTACTTC
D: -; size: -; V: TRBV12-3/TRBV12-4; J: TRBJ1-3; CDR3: CASTKERGSGNTIYF; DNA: TGTGCCAGCACCAAGGAGCGCGGATCCGGAAACACCATATATTTT
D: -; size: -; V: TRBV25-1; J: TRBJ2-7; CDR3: CASSESGWDYEQYF; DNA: TGTGCCAGCAGTGAATCAGGGTGGGACTACGAGCAGTACTTC
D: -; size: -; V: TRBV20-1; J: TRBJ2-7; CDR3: CSASGGDSYEQYF; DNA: TGCAGTGCTAGTGGCGGGGATTCCTACGAGCAGTACTTC
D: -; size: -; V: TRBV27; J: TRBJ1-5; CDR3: CASGQGVNNQPQHF; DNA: TGTGCCAGCGGTCAAGGCGTCAACAATCAGCCCCAGCATTTT
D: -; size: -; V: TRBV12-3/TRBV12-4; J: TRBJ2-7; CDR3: CASGPGQSSGEQYF; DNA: TGTGCCAGCGGACCGGGACAATCGTCGGGCGAGCAGTACTTC
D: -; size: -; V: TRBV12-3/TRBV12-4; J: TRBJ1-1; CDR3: CASRLGPKNTEAFF; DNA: TGTGCCAGCCGGCTCGGACCGAAGAACACTGAAGCTTTCTTT
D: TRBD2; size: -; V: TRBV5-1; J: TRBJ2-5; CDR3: CASSPGLRETQYF; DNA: TGCGCCAGCAGCCCGGGACTAAGAGAGACCCAGTACTTC
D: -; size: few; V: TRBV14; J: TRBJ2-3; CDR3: CASSQGTFLSYVDTQYF; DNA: TGTGCCAGCAGCCAAGGAACTTTCCTCTCCTACGTAGATACGCAGTATTTT